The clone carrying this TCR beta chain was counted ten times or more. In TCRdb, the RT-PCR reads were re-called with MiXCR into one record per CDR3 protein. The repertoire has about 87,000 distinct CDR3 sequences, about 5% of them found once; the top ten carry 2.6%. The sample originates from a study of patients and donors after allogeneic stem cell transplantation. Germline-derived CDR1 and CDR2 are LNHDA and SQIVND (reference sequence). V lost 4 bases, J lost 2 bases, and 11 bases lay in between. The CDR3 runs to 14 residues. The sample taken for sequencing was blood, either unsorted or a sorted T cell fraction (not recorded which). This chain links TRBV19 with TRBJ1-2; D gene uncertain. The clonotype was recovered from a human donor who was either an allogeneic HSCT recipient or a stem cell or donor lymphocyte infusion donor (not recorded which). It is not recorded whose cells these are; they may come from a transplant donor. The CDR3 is CASSTGFSNYGYTF. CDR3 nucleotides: TGTGCCAGTAGTACAGGATTTTCCAACTATGGCTACACCTTC.